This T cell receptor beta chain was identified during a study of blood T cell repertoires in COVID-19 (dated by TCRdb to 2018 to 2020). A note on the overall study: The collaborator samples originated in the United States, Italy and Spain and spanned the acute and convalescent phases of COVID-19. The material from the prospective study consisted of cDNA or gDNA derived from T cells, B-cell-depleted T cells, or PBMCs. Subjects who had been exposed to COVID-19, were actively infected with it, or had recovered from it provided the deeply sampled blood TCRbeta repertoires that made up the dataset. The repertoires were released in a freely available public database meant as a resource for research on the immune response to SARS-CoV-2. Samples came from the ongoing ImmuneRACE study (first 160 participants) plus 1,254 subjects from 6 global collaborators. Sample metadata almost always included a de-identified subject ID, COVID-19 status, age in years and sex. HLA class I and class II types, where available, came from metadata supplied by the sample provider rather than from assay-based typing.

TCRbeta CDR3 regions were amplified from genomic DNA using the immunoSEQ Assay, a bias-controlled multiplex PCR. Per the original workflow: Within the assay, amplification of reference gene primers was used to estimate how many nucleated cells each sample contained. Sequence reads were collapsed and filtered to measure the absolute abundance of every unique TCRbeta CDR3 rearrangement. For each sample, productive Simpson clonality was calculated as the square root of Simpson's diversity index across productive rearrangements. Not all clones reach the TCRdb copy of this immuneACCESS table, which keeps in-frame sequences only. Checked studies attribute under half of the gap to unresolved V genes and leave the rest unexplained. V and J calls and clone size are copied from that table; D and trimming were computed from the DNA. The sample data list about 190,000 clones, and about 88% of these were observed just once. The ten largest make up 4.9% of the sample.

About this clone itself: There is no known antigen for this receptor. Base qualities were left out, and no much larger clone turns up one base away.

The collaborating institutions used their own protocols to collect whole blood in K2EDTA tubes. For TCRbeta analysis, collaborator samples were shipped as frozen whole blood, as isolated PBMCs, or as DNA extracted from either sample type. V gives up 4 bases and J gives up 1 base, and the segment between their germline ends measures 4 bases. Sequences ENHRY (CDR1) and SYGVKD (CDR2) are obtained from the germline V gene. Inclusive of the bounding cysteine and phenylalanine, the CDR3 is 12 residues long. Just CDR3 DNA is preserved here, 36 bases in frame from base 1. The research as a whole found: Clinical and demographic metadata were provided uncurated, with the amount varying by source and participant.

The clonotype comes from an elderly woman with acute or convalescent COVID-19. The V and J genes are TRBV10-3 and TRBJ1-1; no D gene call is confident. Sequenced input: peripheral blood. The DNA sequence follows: TGTGCCATCAGTGGGAGGAACACTGAAGCTTTCTTT. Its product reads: CAISGRNTEAFF.